This entry lists 25 T cell receptor beta chains sequenced from one sample in a study of blood T cell repertoires in COVID-19. Sequencing was performed with immunoSEQ multiplex PCR; in TCRdb, only in-frame clones are kept and a portion is missing. Of about 430,000 clones in the sample, roughly 90% are singletons; the top ten hold 0.8% to 0.9%. Sequences were obtained from peripheral blood. These receptors were taken from a man aged 18 to 29 with COVID-19, enrolled during active disease.

The chain employs TRBV6-2 or TRBV6-3 and TRBJ1-1; maybe TRBD1 (6 bases). CDR3 size: 14 residues. Trimming cost V 2 bases and J 4 bases, with 11 bases left between them. CDR1 and CDR2 (germline): MNHEY, SVGEGT. The CDR3 coding sequence is TGTGCCAGCAGTTACATTGCCAGGGGCACTGAAGCTTTCTTT. It is translated as CASSYIARGTEAFF.

The chain has TRBV12-3 or TRBV12-4 and TRBJ2-1; no firm D call. V was pared by 6 bases and J by 14 bases, with 17 bases between. The CDR3 has 12 residues. The DNA of the CDR3 is TGTGCCAGCAGCTCTCTGGGCCATCCGAAGTTCTTC. It encodes CASSSLGHPKFF.

V usage is TRBV18 and J usage is TRBJ2-7, with 7 bases identical to TRBD1. CDR3 length equals 13 residues. V lost 5 bases and J lost 2; bases outside the gene matches: 3. Germline CDR1 KGHSH, CDR2 LQKENI. The chain's CDR3 is CASSTGQTYEQYF. CDR3 DNA sequence: TGTGCCAGCTCAACGGGACAGACCTACGAGCAGTACTTC.

V gene TRBV27 combines with J gene TRBJ2-2; tentative D call: TRBD1 (6 bases). V lost 5 bases to trimming and J lost 4 bases, with 11 bases between them. This CDR3 comprises 14 residues. From germline, CDR1 is MNHEY and CDR2 SMNVEV (reference sequence). Here the CDR3 DNA reads TGTGCCAGCAGTATACAGGGCTTCACCGGGGAGCTGTTTTTT. It translates to CASSIQGFTGELFF.

The rearrangement joins TRBV11-2 to TRBJ2-1; the match to TRBD2 covers 11 bases. Per germline, CDR1 SGHAT and CDR2 FQNNGV. V was pared by 5 bases and J by 6 bases, with 12 bases of the junction left unmatched. The CDR3 runs to 17 residues. The CDR3 spells CASSRVIAGGPGNEQFF. In DNA form, the CDR3 reads TGTGCCAGCAGCCGGGTTATAGCGGGAGGGCCGGGCAATGAGCAGTTCTTC. The variable domain in full, with the rest retrieved from reference TRBV11-2 and TRBJ2-1, is EAGVAQSPRYKIIEKRQSVAFWCNPISGHATLYWYQQILGQGPKLLIQFQNNGVVDDSQLPKDRFSAERLKGVDSTLKIQPAKLEDSAVYLCASSRVIAGGPGNEQFFGPGTRLTVL.

The chain combines TRBV7-9 with TRBJ2-1; TRBD2 agrees at 8 bases. There are 14 residues in the CDR3. CDR1 is SEHNR and CDR2 is FQNEAQ in the germline V gene (reference sequence). Trimming cost V 1 base and J 7 bases; bases outside gene matches: 3. This CDR3 reads CASSLGGLGNEQFF. The CDR3 bases are TGTGCCAGCAGCTTAGGGGGACTAGGGAATGAGCAGTTCTTC. Filled out from reference TRBV7-9 and TRBJ2-1, the complete variable domain reads DTGVSQNPRHKITKRGQNVTFRCDPISEHNRLYWYRQTLGQGPEFLTYFQNEAQLEKSRLLSDRFSAERPKGSFSTLEIQRTEQGDSAMYLCASSLGGLGNEQFFGPGTRLTVL.

V usage is TRBV6-1 and J usage is TRBJ2-7; 8 bases align to TRBD1. V was clipped by 2 bases and J by 8 bases; unmatched bases: 11. The CDR3 has 15 residues. Germline V CDR1 and CDR2: MNHNS, SASEGT. The chain's CDR3 is CASSELGGTGRKQYF. The CDR3 nucleotides are TGTGCCAGCAGTGAACTAGGCGGGACAGGAAGAAAGCAGTACTTC.

The chain couples TRBV4-2 to TRBJ2-3, with 15 bases lining up with TRBD2. V lost 1 base, J lost 4 bases, and 6 bases stayed unmatched. The CDR3 has 18 residues. Per the germline V gene, CDR1 is LGHNA and CDR2 is YNFKEQ. CDR3 nucleotides: TGTGCCAGCAGCCAAGCGTCCTGGACTAGCGGGGGGGCAGATACGCAGTATTTT. Amino acids: CASSQASWTSGGADTQYF.

The V call is TRBV19, the J call TRBJ2-7, with a tentative D call TRBD1 (5 bases). This CDR3 is built from 13 residues. Germline-derived CDR1 and CDR2 are LNHDA and SQIVND (reference sequence). With 1 base removed from V and 4 bases from J, the gap between germline ends came to 8 bases. CDR3 in amino acids: CASSIGTNYEQYF. DNA of the CDR3: TGTGCCAGTAGTATAGGGACAAATTACGAGCAGTACTTC.

This chain uses TRBV19 with TRBJ2-7; D may be TRBD2 (7 bases). V lost 4 bases to trimming and J lost 4 bases, with 17 bases between them. Germline CDR1 is LNHDA and CDR2 is SQIVND (reference sequence). The CDR3 has 15 residues. This CDR3 is CASSKQGGRPYEQYF. CDR3 bases: TGTGCCAGTAGTAAACAGGGAGGGCGACCTTACGAGCAGTACTTC. The variable domain in full, with the rest retrieved from reference TRBV19 and TRBJ2-7, is DGGITQSPKYLFRKEGQNVTLSCEQNLNHDAMYWYRQDPGQGLRLIYYSQIVNDFQKGDIAEGYSVSREKKESFPLTVTSAQKNPTAFYLCASSKQGGRPYEQYFGPGTRLTVT.

The chain links TRBV6-5 to TRBJ2-2, with TRBD1 matching 9 bases. V was clipped by 5 bases and J by 7 bases; unmatched bases: 5. Germline CDR1 and CDR2: MNHEY and SVGAGI. The CDR3 has 14 residues. The CDR3 DNA is TGTGCCAGCAGTAACCGGGACAGGGTCGGGGAGCTGTTTTTT. Translation: CASSNRDRVGELFF.

This clone has only one observation. The J gene is TRBJ2-7, the V gene TRBV14; D is possibly TRBD2 (6 bases). V lost 4 bases, J lost 0 bases, and 10 bases lay in between. The CDR3 is 14 residues long. Germline CDR1 SGHDN, CDR2 FVKESK. The CDR3 here is CASSRLGSSYEQYF. As DNA, the CDR3 is TGTGCCAGCAGCCGCCTCGGGAGCTCCTACGAGCAGTACTTC.

This clone occurred a few times. V and J are TRBV29-1 and TRBJ2-7; TRBD2 aligns across 7 bases. Trimming at V came to 4 bases and at J to 4 bases, leaving 10 bases not matched to a gene. The CDR3 totals 14 residues. Germline CDR1 SQVTM, CDR2 ANQGSEA. CDR3 DNA: TGCAGCGTTGCGGCTGCGGGAGCTCGTTACGAGCAGTACTTC. This encodes CSVAAAGARYEQYF.

This clone was seen a single time. The V and J genes are TRBV3-1 (or the pseudogene TRBV3-2) and TRBJ2-1, with 10 nucleotides matching TRBD2. V was clipped by 3 bases and J by 12 bases; unmatched bases: 11. CDR3 length equals 15 residues. Germline assignment: CDR1 LGHDT and CDR2 YNNKEL (reference sequence). CDR3 coding DNA: TGTGCCAGCAGCCATAGAAATCTAGCGGGAGCAGGGCAGTTCTTC. This codes for CASSHRNLAGAGQFF.

This chain uses TRBV4-1 with TRBJ2-2, with D possibly matching TRBD1 (5 bases). Between the trimmed V and J ends, which lost 5 bases and 4 bases, there was a span of 11 bases. CDR1 and CDR2 from the germline V gene are MGHRA and YSYEKL. This CDR3 contains 14 residues. DNA of the CDR3: TGCGCCAGCAGCGCGACAGTCACCACCGGGGAGCTGTTTTTT. Protein: CASSATVTTGELFF.

V is TRBV7-9 and J is TRBJ2-7, with D possibly TRBD1 on 5 matching bases. Between the trimmed V and J ends, which lost 4 bases and 4 bases, there was a span of 20 bases. This CDR3 has 16 amino acids. In germline, CDR1 is SEHNR, CDR2 FQNEAQ (reference sequence). DNA for the CDR3: TGTGCCAGCAGCTCTACCATTGGAAAATCAGGGTACGAGCAGTACTTC. Encoded protein: CASSSTIGKSGYEQYF.

The chain combines TRBV21-1 with TRBJ1-1; the D call in the table, TRBD1, was not verified against the DNA. TRBV21-1 is a pseudogene. The length of the CDR3 is 13 residues. CDR3: CASTVTGGTEAFF. The CDR3 region has the DNA TGTGCCAGCACCGTGACAGGGGGCACTGAAGCTTTCTTT.

The chain carries TRBV7-3 and TRBJ2-2, with a tentative D call TRBD2 (5 bases). This CDR3 spans 13 amino acids. V gave up 6 bases and J gave up 6 bases, with 11 bases separating them. In germline, CDR1 is SGHTA, CDR2 FQGTGA. In DNA, the CDR3 is TGTGCCAGCAGGGATCTAGCAGCCGGGGAGCTGTTTTTT. Amino acids: CASRDLAAGELFF.

The genes are TRBV25-1 and TRBJ1-4, with D tentatively TRBD1 (5 bases). CDR1 and CDR2 (germline): MGHDK, SYGVNS. This CDR3 region has 14 residues. The V end lost 5 bases, the J end lost 6 bases, and 13 bases lay between the germline ends. Here the CDR3 reads CASSLTGSHEKLFF. CDR3 bases: TGTGCCAGCAGTTTAACAGGATCTCATGAAAAACTGTTTTTT.

This chain joins TRBV19 and TRBJ2-1; a weak D match, TRBD2 (5 bases). Trimming removed 5 bases at V and 3 bases at J, with 17 bases between. Germline CDR1 LNHDA, CDR2 SQIVND (reference sequence). This CDR3 has 16 amino acids. CDR3: CASSGRLPSRYNEQFF. The CDR3 DNA follows: TGTGCCAGTAGTGGGAGACTCCCTTCCCGCTACAATGAGCAGTTCTTC.

V gene TRBV30 combines with J gene TRBJ2-3; the D is unclear. Trimming left V 5 bases short and J 6 bases short, with 6 bases between. The CDR3 sequence is 10 residues long. Germline V lookup: CDR1 GTSNPN, CDR2 SVGIG (reference sequence). CDR3: CAWLDDTQYF. The CDR3 bases are TGTGCCTGGCTAGACGATACGCAGTATTTT.

The chain recombines TRBV5-1 with TRBJ2-6; TRBD2 matches 7 bases. With V trimmed by 1 base and J by 0 bases, 7 bases remained unmatched. CDR3 length: 18 amino acids. Germline V CDR1 and CDR2: SGHRS, YFSETQ. This CDR3 is CASSLFRDYNSGANVLTF. The CDR3 nucleotides read TGCGCCAGCAGCTTGTTTAGGGACTACAACTCTGGGGCCAACGTCCTGACTTTC.

This chain joins TRBV29-1 and TRBJ2-2; D possibly corresponds to TRBD2 (5 bases). This CDR3 region has 15 residues. Trimming took off 6 bases at V and 5 bases at J, with 19 bases between the two ends. CDR1 SQVTM and CDR2 ANQGSEA come from the germline V gene. CDR3: CSVLIAPLETGELFF. CDR3 sequence (DNA): TGCAGCGTCCTAATAGCGCCCCTAGAAACCGGGGAGCTGTTTTTT.

This chain's CDR3 is CSVSTAAGAWGNQPQHF. In DNA, the CDR3 is TGCAGCGTTTCCACGGCGGCGGGGGCATGGGGCAATCAGCCCCAGCATTTT. The chain is built from TRBV29-1 and TRBJ1-5; D is perhaps TRBD1 (6 bases). V shed 5 bases and J shed 2 bases, with 22 bases lying between them. The CDR3 is made up of 17 amino acids. Germline V gene data show CDR1 as SQVTM and CDR2 as ANQGSEA.

The V gene is TRBV11-2, the J gene TRBJ2-7; 7 bases line up with TRBD1. The trim removed 5 bases at V and 2 bases at J, leaving 9 bases unmatched. The CDR3 loop spans 15 amino acids. Germline V gene lookup returns CDR1 SGHAT and CDR2 FQNNGV. CDR3 coding DNA: TGTGCCAGCAGCCTAACGTCCGGGACAGCCTACGAGCAGTACTTC. Protein: CASSLTSGTAYEQYF.